This TCR beta chain appears in the sequencing data of a study of cytomegalovirus exposure and HLA in healthy donors. Findings and limits, study-wide: In vitro confirmation showed a few CMV-associated chains to be CMV antigen specific. The authors listed 150 or so TCR beta chains as cytomegalovirus-associated. Among CMV-associated TCR beta chains, most appeared HLA-restricted in a later analysis.

Both 60 Vbeta primers and 13 Jbeta primers went into the PCR. Method: immunoSEQ multiplex PCR; TCRdb's copy keeps in-frame clones and lacks some. The repertoire holds around 90,000 clones, with 86% as singletons. As to this clone: No antigen is known for it.

J lost 4 bases, V lost 4 bases, and 7 bases had no gene match. The CDR3 is 15 residues long. Germline CDR1 and CDR2: SGDLS and YYNGEE. Sequenced material: PBMCs. The chain employs TRBV9 and TRBJ2-2; 7 nucleotides line up with TRBD2. The receptor's source is a man aged 25-40 years in good health and CMV-seropositive. DNA for the CDR3: TGTGCCAGCAGCCCGACTAGCCAGAGCACCGGGGAGCTGTTTTTT. Its translation is CASSPTSQSTGELFF.